The present entry profiles one TCR beta chain with its context. Its target is not known. Barcoded TCR alpha and TCR beta cDNA libraries with UMIs came from 5'RACE using constant-segment primers. TCRdb ran MiXCR on the 5' RACE reads and lists one entry per CDR3 protein. The sample includes a few hundred thousand distinct CDR3 sequences, around a sixth of them seen just once. The germline CDR1 and CDR2 sequences are MDHEN and SYDVKM. CDR3 size: 13 residues. V shed 5 bases and J shed 0 bases, with 7 bases lying between them. These data belong to a study of T-cell memory formation after mild COVID-19. Findings and caveats of the study: A balance of CD4 and CD8 characterized clones contracting day 15 to 85, whereas later expanders leaned CD4+. The study found contracting CD4+ clones mainly in CM and EM and contracting CD8+ clones in EMRA. The pre-infection memory compartment contained some responding clones, suggesting cross-reactive memory joined.

Sequenced material: PBMCs or a T cell subset sorted from them (not recorded which). This chain connects TRBV28 to TRBJ2-5; unclear D gene. The TCR sequence derives from a young man who had mild COVID-19 (a few samples of this study predate the infection). Cell type and time point are not known. The CDR3 nucleotides read TGTGCCAGCAGTATCAGTTACCAAGAGACCCAGTACTTC. Protein sequence: CASSISYQETQYF.